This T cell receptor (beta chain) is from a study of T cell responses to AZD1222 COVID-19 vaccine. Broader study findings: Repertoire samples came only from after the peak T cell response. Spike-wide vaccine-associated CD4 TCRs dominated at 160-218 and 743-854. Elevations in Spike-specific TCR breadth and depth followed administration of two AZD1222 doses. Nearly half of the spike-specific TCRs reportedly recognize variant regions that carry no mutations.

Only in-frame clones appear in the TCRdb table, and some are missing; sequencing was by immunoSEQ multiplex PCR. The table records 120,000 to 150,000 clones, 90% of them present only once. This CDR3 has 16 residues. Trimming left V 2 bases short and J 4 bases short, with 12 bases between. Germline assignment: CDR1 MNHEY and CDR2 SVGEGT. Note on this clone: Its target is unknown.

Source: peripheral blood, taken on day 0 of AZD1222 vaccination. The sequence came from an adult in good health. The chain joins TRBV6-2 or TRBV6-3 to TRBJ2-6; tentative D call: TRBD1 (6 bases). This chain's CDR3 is CASSYRGQGGANVLTF. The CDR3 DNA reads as TGTGCCAGCAGTTACAGGGGACAAGGAGGGGCCAACGTCCTGACTTTC.